This T cell receptor (beta chain) is drawn from a study of neurological immune-mediated disorders (dated by TCRdb to between 2017 and 2020). For the wider study: Of the roughly 34 multiple sclerosis patients, around 31 had relapsing-remitting MS and 3 had secondary progressive MS. Peripheral blood TCR-beta repertoires from patients with HTLV-I-associated myelopathy (HAM/TSP), patients with multiple sclerosis, and healthy controls were compared in the study using UMI-based sequencing. The cohort was made up of 68 subjects, consisting of some 15 HAM/TSP patients, approximately 35 multiple sclerosis patients and 20 or so healthy controls. Longitudinal samples, technical triplicates and paired sorted CD4+ and CD8+ T-cell subsets, alongside PBMC samples, were included among the approximately 99 TCR-beta libraries. The paper's findings and limits, for the study overall: TCR clonal expansion was greatest in HAM/TSP patients and smallest in MS patients, who ranked below even healthy controls. Across subjects, expanded clones never shared an identical CDR3 amino acid sequence, which suggests that the TCR-beta repertoires in every group were private. In phylogenetic analysis, the repertoires of 18 of 34 MS patients grouped into a cluster of related CDR3 sequences, which suggests a possible signature at the repertoire level. No clinical or MRI features were associated with the MS cluster, and the authors said that larger cohorts are needed.

At least ten counts were recorded for this clonotype. Its cognate antigen has yet to be identified. No base quality information exists; no much larger clone differs at one position. For unsorted PBMC libraries, 2 million PBMCs were used after storage in RNAlater at -80 degrees C until RNA extraction. Multiple sclerosis patients were enrolled in a US clinical protocol under which disease progression was evaluated by magnetic resonance imaging. PBMCs were separated from peripheral blood using Ficoll-Hypaque density gradient centrifugation and then cryopreserved in liquid nitrogen. cDNA synthesis used template-switch 5'RACE with a primer carrying a 10-nucleotide random unique molecular identifier tagging each TCR transcript. Every sequencing run yielded over 170 million TCR-beta sequences covering 15-18 subjects. Total RNA was extracted with the RNeasy kit. The KAPA Real-time Library Amplification kit was used to amplify TCR-beta VDJ regions with primers for the TCR constant region and the 5'RACE anchor. A first PCR added sample indexes and Illumina adaptors, and a second PCR then raised library yield. After Ampure bead purification, the TCR product of roughly 650 bp was size-selected on a 2% E-gel SizeSelection system. Before pooling, libraries had their quality checked on a Bioanalyzer, their concentration measured with Qubit, and their quantity determined with the Kapa Library Quantification kit. An Illumina HiSeq 2500 was used to sequence the libraries paired-end at 2 x 150 bp. To increase sequence diversity, about 25-31% phiX was spiked into each library pool. From the authors' description of their analysis: Quality-filtered reads were processed with the UMI-based MiGEC pipeline, which removed over 75% of raw TCR sequences during error correction. IMGT germline references were used for aligning VDJ genes, and each clonotype was defined as a unique CDR3 amino acid sequence together with its V-J genes. VDJtools evaluated clonal expansion, Shannon diversity and CDR3 relatedness (CalcPairwiseDistances, ClusterSamples); CLCbio workbench built phylogenetic trees. Using coefficient-of-variation modelling across technical triplicates, the study counted a clone as expanded if it had at least 8 unique UMIs. TCRdb passed the public sequencing reads through fastp at Q25 and MiXCR, retaining productive beta sequences. Identical CDR3 protein sequences are pooled into one entry, listed with their most common genes and DNA. In this record, the V and J calls reflect TCRdb's handling and not the investigators' own analysis. For this sample there are 45,000 to 60,000 distinct CDR3 sequences; roughly 3.5% appear just once. In total, the top ten clones hold 1.6% of the sample.

The germline ends are 13 bases apart after V is trimmed by 1 base and J by 6 bases. The germline V gene (reference sequence) specifies LNHNV as CDR1 and YYDKDF as CDR2. The CDR3 contains 15 residues, cysteine and phenylalanine counted. CDR3 DNA is the only sequence kept; it has 45 bases, read in frame from the first base. The clonotype comes from a young man with multiple sclerosis. Sequenced sample: PBMCs. Recombination joined TRBV15 with TRBJ2-1; D gene: possibly TRBD1, on 6 matching bases. The sequence in DNA is TGTGCCACCAGCAGAGGCGAGGCAGGGGTCAATGAGCAGTTCTTC. Its protein reads: CATSRGEAGVNEQFF.